Each of the 29 T cell receptor beta chains below was sequenced from the same sample in a study of blood T cell repertoires in COVID-19. TCRdb keeps only in-frame clones here, not all; method: immunoSEQ multiplex PCR. The data show about 260,000 clones, approximately 88% seen once. Sequenced: peripheral blood. Every receptor here comes from a human donor in a cohort sampled during active COVID-19.

V usage is TRBV10-3 and J usage is TRBJ1-3; no firm D call. The CDR3 has 12 amino acids. From germline, CDR1 is ENHRY and CDR2 SYGVKD. The V and J ends lost 8 bases and 2 bases respectively, with 7 bases between them. CDR3 DNA sequence: TGTGCCATCGTGTCAACTGGAAACACCATATATTTT. Translated: CAIVSTGNTIYF.

The chain joins TRBV28 to TRBJ2-7, with 16 bases that match TRBD2. The V gene's germline CDR1 is MDHEN and CDR2 SYDVKM. After removal of 8 bases from V and 2 bases from J, the junction contained 12 bases not matched to a gene. This CDR3 has 18 residues. CDR3 residues: CASHRGTSGRVSTYEQYF. The CDR3 DNA reads as TGTGCCAGCCACCGGGGGACTAGCGGGAGGGTTTCAACCTACGAGCAGTACTTC.

The chain recombines TRBV4-2 with TRBJ2-1, with 11 bases identical to TRBD1. The CDR3 covers 17 residues. Germline trimming cut 3 bases from V and 1 base from J; bases unmatched to any gene: 5. Per the germline V gene, CDR1 is LGHNA and CDR2 is YNFKEQ. The CDR3 nucleotides read TGTGCCAGCAGCCAGGGGGGACAGGGGGGTTCCTACAATGAGCAGTTCTTC. Amino acid sequence: CASSQGGQGGSYNEQFF.

The rearrangement uses TRBV7-2 and TRBJ1-1; TRBD1 aligns across 7 bases. Germline V gene sequence: CDR1 SGHTA, CDR2 FQGNSA. This CDR3 has 15 amino acids. Germline trimming cut 3 bases from V and 0 bases from J; bases unmatched to any gene: 4. The CDR3 DNA sequence: TGTGCCAGCAGCTTTACGACAGGGCTGAACACTGAAGCTTTCTTT. Protein product: CASSFTTGLNTEAFF.

The chain employs TRBV3-1 (or the pseudogene TRBV3-2) and TRBJ2-7; TRBD2 might be the D (6 bases). V lost 1 base and J 12 bases, leaving 13 bases between the germline ends. Germline V gene lookup returns CDR1 LGHDT and CDR2 YNNKEL (reference sequence). The CDR3 spans 12 residues. The CDR3 nucleotides are TGTGCCAGCAGCCAAGTCGGCGGGAACCCGTACTTC. Translated: CASSQVGGNPYF.

CDR3 sequence (DNA): TGTGCCAGCAGCTTTTTGATGGGGAGAAGCAATCAGCCCCAGCATTTT. As protein: CASSFLMGRSNQPQHF. This chain links TRBV7-2 with TRBJ1-5, with D unclear. This CDR3 spans 16 amino acids. CDR1 is SGHTA, CDR2 FQGNSA, per germline. Trimming stripped 3 bases from V and 1 base from J, with 13 bases between. The full variable domain, in which reference TRBV7-2 and TRBJ1-5 provide the parts outside the CDR3, is GAGVSQSPSNKVTEKGKDVELRCDPISGHTALYWYRQSLGQGLEFLIYFQGNSAPDKSGLPSDRFSAERTGGSVSTLTIQRTQQEDSAVYLCASSFLMGRSNQPQHFGDGTRLSIL.

This chain connects TRBV6-6 to TRBJ1-1, with 7 bases that match TRBD1. This CDR3 is 15 amino acids long. The germline V gene has CDR1 MNHNY and CDR2 SVGAGI (reference sequence). J lost 7 bases, V lost 0 bases, and 8 bases had no gene match. The CDR3 DNA reads TGTGCCAGCAGTTACTCGGGAGACAGGGCGGTTGAAGCTTTCTTT. This codes for CASSYSGDRAVEAFF.

The chain links TRBV4-1 to TRBJ2-1, with TRBD2 matching 15 bases. Germline lookup yields CDR1 MGHRA and CDR2 YSYEKL. With 4 bases clipped from V and 7 bases from J, the junction kept 5 bases outside the gene matches. CDR3 length: 16 residues. CDR3 bases: TGCGCCAGCAGCCGTTGGACTAGCGGGGGGGCAAATGAGCAGTTCTTC. Protein sequence: CASSRWTSGGANEQFF.

J is TRBJ2-1 and V is TRBV3-1 (or the pseudogene TRBV3-2); D possibly corresponds to TRBD2 (5 bases). There are 14 residues in the CDR3. Trimming cost V 4 bases and J 6 bases, with 13 bases left between them. CDR1 and CDR2 (germline): LGHDT, YNNKEL (reference sequence). The CDR3 spells CASSPPPGSNEQFF. CDR3 bases: TGTGCCAGCAGCCCCCCCCCGGGGAGCAATGAGCAGTTCTTC.

This rearrangement joins TRBV19 to TRBJ2-7, with 9 positions matching TRBD1. There are 15 residues in the CDR3. V shed 9 bases, J shed 7 bases, and the junction held 16 bases outside the gene matches. The germline V gene has CDR1 LNHDA and CDR2 SQIVND (reference sequence). CDR3 sequence: CASGTLGQGSIEQYF. CDR3 nucleotides: TGTGCCAGCGGAACTCTGGGACAGGGTTCTATTGAGCAGTACTTC.

In nucleotides, the CDR3 is TGTGCCATCAGGGTTCAGGGCGGGGGCTCCTACGAGCAGTACTTC. Translation gives CAIRVQGGGSYEQYF. The chain is built from TRBV10-3 and TRBJ2-7; 7 bases map to TRBD2. This CDR3 is 15 amino acids long. Per the germline V gene, CDR1 is ENHRY and CDR2 is SYGVKD. The V and J ends lost 6 bases and 0 bases, in that order; junction bases with no gene match: 8.

Notes on this clone: The germline gene is not matched at one end of the junction; a read error may be the cause. The V and J genes are TRBV6-4 and TRBJ1-6, with D perhaps matching TRBD1 (6 bases). Germline V gives CDR1 MRHNA, CDR2 SNTAGT. This CDR3 has 14 amino acids. CDR3 nucleotides: TGTGTCAGCAGCGACCAGGGGACTAATTCACCCCTCCACTTT. Its translation is CVSSDQGTNSPLHF.

V and J are TRBV6-2 or TRBV6-3 and TRBJ2-3, with TRBD2 identical over 13 bases. J was trimmed by 2 bases and V by 3 bases; bases with no gene match: 17. Germline V gives CDR1 MNHEY, CDR2 SVGEGT. The CDR3 covers 21 residues. CDR3 loop: CASSYSGTSGAAVPNTDTQYF. The CDR3 region has the DNA TGTGCCAGCAGTTATTCTGGGACTAGCGGGGCCGCGGTCCCCAACACAGATACGCAGTATTTT.

The V gene is TRBV5-4, the J gene TRBJ1-2; 12 bases agree with TRBD1. The ends lost 5 bases at V and 5 bases at J; junction bases unmatched: 16. This CDR3 comprises 18 residues. Germline-derived CDR1 and CDR2 are SGHNT and YYREEE (reference sequence). The CDR3 reads CASSPVPGQGAFSYGYTF. CDR3 DNA: TGTGCCAGCAGTCCTGTCCCGGGACAGGGGGCATTTTCTTATGGCTACACCTTC.

The gene calls are TRBV27 and TRBJ2-7, with 9 bases that match TRBD2. The germline CDR1 and CDR2 sequences are MNHEY and SMNVEV (reference sequence). The CDR3 runs to 14 residues. V shed 3 bases, J shed 4 bases, and the junction held 4 bases outside the gene matches. Written as DNA, the CDR3 is TGTGCCAGCAGTTTTGGCGGGAGGGATTACGAGCAGTACTTC. Encoded protein: CASSFGGRDYEQYF.

The genes are TRBV7-9 and TRBJ1-3; 9 bases line up with TRBD1. V trimming: 5 bases; J trimming: 0 bases; junction bases outside the gene matches: 2. The germline gives CDR1 SEHNR, CDR2 FQNEAQ (reference sequence). This CDR3 comprises 15 residues. CDR3 nucleotides: TGTGCCAGCAGCGCGACAGGGGGCTCTGGAAACACCATATATTTT. Translated: CASSATGGSGNTIYF.

The chain uses TRBV19 and TRBJ2-2; TRBD1 matches at 11 bases. The CDR3 totals 14 residues. Germline lookup yields CDR1 LNHDA and CDR2 SQIVND (reference sequence). The J segment lost 9 bases and the V segment lost 6 bases, leaving 6 bases of the junction unmatched. CDR3 DNA: TGTGCCAGTAGGTGGGGACAGGGGGAAAGGGAGCTGTTTTTT. Translating it yields CASRWGQGERELFF.

The V gene is TRBV18, the J gene TRBJ1-2; TRBD1 might be the D (5 bases). Deletions cut 4 bases from V and 4 bases from J, with 19 bases between. Germline CDR1 reads KGHSH; CDR2 reads LQKENI. The CDR3 sequence is 16 residues long. The CDR3 region has the DNA TGTGCCAGCTCACAGGGGTCGCAGGGAATACCCTATGGCTACACCTTC. This encodes CASSQGSQGIPYGYTF.

This clone has only one observation. A read error may produce the germline difference seen at one junction end. The V call is TRBV5-4, the J call TRBJ2-5, with 7 bases that match TRBD2. Per the germline V gene, CDR1 is SGHNT and CDR2 is YYREEE (reference sequence). The CDR3 has 14 amino acids. The CDR3 is CASSSGLGQEAQYF. In DNA, the CDR3 is TGTGCCAGCAGCTCAGGACTAGGCCAAGAGGCCCAGTACTTC. Filled out from reference TRBV5-4 and TRBJ2-5, the complete variable domain reads ETGVTQSPTHLIKTRGQQVTLRCSSQSGHNTVSWYQQALGQGPQFIFQYYREEENGRGNFPPRFSGLQFPNYSSELNVNALELDDSALYLCASSSGLGQEAQYFGPGTRLLVL.

V is TRBV7-6 and J is TRBJ1-2, with 7 bases that match TRBD1. The CDR3 has 14 residues. Germline CDR1 is SGHVS and CDR2 is FNYEAQ. The V and J ends lost 5 bases and 2 bases, in that order; junction bases with no gene match: 5. CDR3 nucleotides: TGTGCCAGCAGCCAAGGAGGGGGCAACTATGGCTACACCTTC. Translated: CASSQGGGNYGYTF.

This clone occurred once. This chain links TRBV9 with TRBJ2-1; TRBD2 matches 10 bases. Unmatched junction bases numbered 10, after V lost 2 bases and J lost 8 bases. The CDR3 covers 16 residues. Germline-derived CDR1 and CDR2 are SGDLS and YYNGEE. CDR3 DNA: TGTGCCAGCAGCGTCCGCGGACTAGCGGCCCTCGATGAGCAGTTCTTC. Protein: CASSVRGLAALDEQFF. Full variable domain (rest looked up from reference TRBV9 and TRBJ2-1): DSGVTQTPKHLITATGQRVTLRCSPRSGDLSVYWYQQSLDQGLQFLIQYYNGEERAKGNILERFSAQQFPDLHSELNLSSLELGDSALYFCASSVRGLAALDEQFFGPGTRLTVL.

The chain carries TRBV6-1 and TRBJ2-1; 7 bases align to TRBD2. V dropped 2 bases and J dropped 4; count of bases not matched to a gene: 8. In germline, CDR1 is MNHNS, CDR2 SASEGT. This CDR3 is built from 16 residues. The chain's CDR3 is CASSESGLVPYNEQFF. Here the CDR3 DNA reads TGTGCCAGCAGTGAAAGTGGACTAGTCCCTTACAATGAGCAGTTCTTC.

This clone was counted between two and nine times. This sample includes further DNA sequences coding for the same CDR3. The genes are TRBV7-2 and TRBJ2-6; D is uncertain. Trimming removed 0 bases from V and 0 bases from J, with 6 bases in between. This CDR3 contains 16 residues. Per germline, CDR1 SGHTA and CDR2 FQGNSA. Here the CDR3 reads CASSLARSSGANVLTF. The DNA of the CDR3 is TGTGCCAGCAGCTTAGCGAGGAGCTCTGGGGCCAACGTCCTGACTTTC.

The V and J genes are TRBV19 and TRBJ1-2; D gene unclear. Trimming shortened V by 1 base and J by 0 bases, and 18 bases separated the two germline ends. Germline values: CDR1 LNHDA, CDR2 SQIVND (reference sequence). The length of the CDR3 is 18 residues. This CDR3 is CASSIVVFGVGANYGYTF. CDR3 coding DNA: TGTGCCAGTAGTATAGTGGTCTTCGGAGTGGGAGCTAACTATGGCTACACCTTC.

This rearrangement joins TRBV12-3 or TRBV12-4 to TRBJ1-5; D gene uncertain. V was pared by 8 bases and J by 4 bases, with 12 bases between. The CDR3 sequence is 13 residues long. The DNA of the CDR3 is TGTGCCAGCCGAGGGAGTGGGAATCAGCCCCAGCATTTT. It codes for CASRGSGNQPQHF.

The chain combines TRBV18 with TRBJ2-7; no clear D. The CDR3 totals 16 residues. The germline V gene has CDR1 KGHSH and CDR2 LQKENI. The ends were cut back, 3 bases at V and 0 bases at J, with 15 bases in the middle. CDR3 sequence: CASSPTFHSGSYEQYF. The DNA for the CDR3 is TGTGCCAGCTCACCTACCTTTCACAGTGGCTCCTACGAGCAGTACTTC.

The DNA for the CDR3 is TGTGCCAGCAACGAGGGAGGACTATACGAGCAGTACTTC. Protein product: CASNEGGLYEQYF. This chain joins TRBV7-2 and TRBJ2-7; tentative D call: TRBD2 (6 bases). This CDR3 comprises 13 residues. V lost 7 bases, J lost 4 bases, and 14 bases lay in between. The germline gives CDR1 SGHTA, CDR2 FQGNSA.

This chain joins TRBV6-5 and TRBJ1-1; D is undetermined. V shed 2 bases and J shed 1 base, with 11 bases lying between them. The CDR3 is made up of 15 amino acids. Germline CDR1 and CDR2: MNHEY and SVGAGI. CDR3: CASSYTGSGNTEAFF. CDR3 nucleotide sequence: TGTGCCAGCAGTTACACCGGGAGTGGGAACACTGAAGCTTTCTTT.

This chain joins TRBV28 and TRBJ1-2; D remains ambiguous. There are 11 residues in the CDR3. V was cut by 8 bases and J by 8 bases, with 12 bases left in between. Germline V gene lookup returns CDR1 MDHEN and CDR2 SYDVKM. The CDR3 protein is CASASRVGYTF. The CDR3 DNA follows: TGTGCCAGCGCCTCGAGGGTCGGCTACACCTTC.